This T cell receptor beta chain was documented in a study of post-analysis software for immune sequencing data. Study conclusions and caveats: Compared with controls, patients had more of five TRBV segments, including TRBV5-6, TRBV5-1 and TRBV20-1. Samples prepared in the same batch strongly co-clustered by F measure.

TCR beta cDNA libraries included unique molecular identifiers. Some 500,000 cDNA molecules were recovered from an input of roughly 0.95 to 11 million T cells. TCRdb itself ran the PCR reads through MiXCR, one entry per CDR3 protein. This sample has 700,000 to 900,000 distinct CDR3 sequences; about 45% occur once, and the top ten carry just under 5%. This clonotype was detected a few times. The target antigen is unknown. The CDR3 has 15 amino acids. V lost 3 bases and J 4 bases, leaving 13 bases between the germline ends. The germline gives CDR1 SGHRS, CDR2 YFSETQ. The sequenced material came from blood. The sequence was collected from a girl between 5 and 17 years old with multiple sclerosis. The chain recombines TRBV5-1 with TRBJ2-2; a weak D match, TRBD1 (6 bases). The CDR3 coding sequence is TGCGCCAGCAGCTGGGACACCACGGGCACCGGGGAGCTGTTTTTT. This codes for CASSWDTTGTGELFF.